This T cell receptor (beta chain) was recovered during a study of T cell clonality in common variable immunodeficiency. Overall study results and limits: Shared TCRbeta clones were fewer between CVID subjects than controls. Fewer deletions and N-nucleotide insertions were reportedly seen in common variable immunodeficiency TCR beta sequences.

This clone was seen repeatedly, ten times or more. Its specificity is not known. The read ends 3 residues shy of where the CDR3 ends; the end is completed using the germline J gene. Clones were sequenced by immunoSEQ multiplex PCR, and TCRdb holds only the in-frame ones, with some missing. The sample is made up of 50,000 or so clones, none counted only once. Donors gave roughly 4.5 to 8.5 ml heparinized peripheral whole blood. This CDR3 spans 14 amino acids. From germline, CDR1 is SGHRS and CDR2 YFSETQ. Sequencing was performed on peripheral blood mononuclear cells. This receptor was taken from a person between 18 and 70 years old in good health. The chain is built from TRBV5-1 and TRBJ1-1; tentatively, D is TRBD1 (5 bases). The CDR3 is CASSLEVRTPDAFF. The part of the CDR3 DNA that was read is TGCGCCAGCAGCTTGGAGGTCCGGACACCAGAT.